This TCR beta chain appears in the sequencing data of a study of neurological immune-mediated disorders. Whole-study results and caveats: No CDR3 amino acid sequences recurred among expanded clones across subjects, suggesting private repertoires in all groups.

cDNA was made by 5'RACE with 10-nucleotide random UMIs. In each sequencing run, over 160 million TCR-beta sequences were generated from 15-18 subjects. TCRdb re-analysed the 5' RACE reads in MiXCR, keeping a single row per CDR3 protein. The sample lists about 21,000 distinct CDR3 sequences; around 6.2% were seen once. The cells used in sorted libraries, CD4+ or CD8+ T cells, numbered some 1 million. Germline lookup yields CDR1 MRHNA and CDR2 SNTAGT. Trimming took 3 bases from V and 2 from J; bases not matched to a gene: 2. This CDR3 has 16 residues. In its sample, this clonotype was seen many times. What it binds is not known.

What was sequenced was CD8+ T cells from blood. The clonotype was recovered from a man between 18 and 35 years old in good health. J is TRBJ2-6 and V is TRBV6-4; the match to TRBD1 covers 9 bases. CDR3 sequence reads: CASSEGTGTGANVLTF. As DNA, the CDR3 is TGTGCCAGCAGTGAGGGGACAGGGACTGGGGCCAACGTCCTGACTTTC.